The present entry profiles one T cell receptor (beta chain) with its context. Allocation to cohorts depended on clinical history reported by the participants. This specimen belongs to a study of blood T cell repertoires in COVID-19. Study information: Sources were T cells, B-cell-depleted T cells, or PBMCs; the material itself was cDNA or gDNA.

Original processing methods: Amplified reference gene primers provided the basis for estimating nucleated cell counts. Only in-frame clones appear in the TCRdb table, and some are missing; sequencing was by immunoSEQ multiplex PCR. Clonal size and the V and J genes are those of that table, whereas D and trimming came from the DNA. This sample has some 180,000 clones, with approximately 80% found just once. This TCR derives from a man aged 55 to 70 who had been exposed to COVID-19. The material sequenced was PBMCs or T cells enriched from blood (not recorded which).

The CDR3 DNA sequence: TGCAGCGTTTCGGGACAGGGGGCGCGTGAAAAACTGTTTTTT. It is translated as CSVSGQGAREKLFF. The V and J genes are TRBV29-1 and TRBJ1-4; 12 bases line up with TRBD1. Germline loops: CDR1 SQVTM, CDR2 ANQGSEA. There are 14 residues in the CDR3. Trimming at V came to 5 bases and at J to 7 bases, leaving 5 bases not matched to a gene.